This T cell receptor (beta chain) emerged from a study of T-cell memory formation after mild COVID-19. This clonotype was recorded a few times. Its target is not known. Germline assignment: CDR1 SQVTM and CDR2 ANQGSEA. CDR3 length: 13 residues. The ends lost 7 bases at V and 8 bases at J; junction bases unmatched: 8. Notes on the study in general: For contracting clones, CD4+ ones sat mainly in CM and EM, CD8+ in EMRA. Some clones that responded were present in memory (sampled pre-infection), which suggests cross-reactive memory joined. The authors did not confirm SARS-CoV-2 specificity of second-wave clones peaking day 37.

Sample barcodes and UMIs were carried by the TCR alpha and TCR beta cDNA libraries that 5'RACE generated with constant-segment primers. A single record per CDR3 protein comes from TCRdb applying MiXCR to the 5' RACE reads. The sample contains hundreds of thousands of distinct CDR3 sequences, 23% of which appear only once. The clonotype originates from an adult woman who had mild COVID-19 (a few samples of this study predate the infection). Cell type and time point are not known. This sequence joins TRBV29-1 and TRBJ2-1, with TRBD2 identical over 10 bases. The sample taken for sequencing was PBMCs or a T cell subset sorted from them (not recorded which). CDR3 coding DNA: TGCAGCGGTGGCACTAGCGGGATTGATGAGCAGTTCTTC. Amino acid sequence: CSGGTSGIDEQFF.